These 7 T cell receptor beta chains originate from one sample sequenced in a study of Graves' ophthalmopathy and Graves' hyperthyroidism. Amplifying from RNA transcripts, the study obtained TCR beta CDR3 regions. HTBI primers were used in a first-round RT-PCR, which preceded a second-round multiplex PCR. Using its own MiXCR run on the multiplex PCR reads, TCRdb lists one record per CDR3 protein. The sample lists hundreds of thousands of distinct CDR3 sequences; about 41% were seen once. What was sequenced was peripheral blood. The receptors derive from an adult man with Graves' ophthalmopathy.

This clonotype has at least ten counts. CDR3 nucleotide sequence: TGCAGTGCTGGGGGCCTCCACAGGGGGCGAGAGACCCAGTACTTC. Its protein product is CSAGGLHRGRETQYF. The rearrangement links TRBV20-1 to TRBJ2-5; TRBD1 agrees at 9 bases. The CDR3 totals 15 residues. Looked up from germline, CDR1 is DFQATT and CDR2 is SNEGSKA (reference sequence). The V gene end was trimmed by 5 bases and the J gene end by 4 bases; junction bases not matched to a gene: 11.

The rearrangement joins TRBV7-9 to TRBJ2-1; D unresolved. The CDR3 is made up of 13 amino acids. V lost 1 base and J 3 bases, leaving 4 bases between the germline ends. Per germline, CDR1 SEHNR and CDR2 FQNEAQ (reference sequence). CDR3 bases: TGTGCCAGCAGCTTAGACAGCTACAATGAGCAGTTCTTC. This translates into CASSLDSYNEQFF.

This chain links TRBV29-1 with TRBJ2-2; possibly TRBD1 for D (6 bases). CDR3 size: 15 residues. The germline gives CDR1 SQVTM, CDR2 ANQGSEA. The CDR3 DNA reads as TGCACCCCCCTTGGTCGGTTAGGGGGAACCGGGGAGCTGTTTTTT. This encodes CTPLGRLGGTGELFF.

This clonotype was detected only once. The junction differs from germline at one of its ends, possibly a read error. This chain uses TRBV7-9 with TRBJ2-2, with TRBD1 identical over 11 bases. This CDR3 has 18 amino acids. Per the germline V gene, CDR1 is SEHNR and CDR2 is FQNEAQ (reference sequence). The CDR3 protein is CASSQEAAGQGASGELFF. The DNA of the CDR3 is TGCGCCAGCAGCCAAGAAGCAGCTGGACAGGGGGCCTCCGGGGAGCTGTTTTTT.

The table lists this clonotype with many counts. CDR3 protein: CASSLDRAYSYEQYF. Here the CDR3 DNA reads TGTGCCAGCAGCTTGGACAGGGCCTATTCCTACGAGCAGTACTTC. The V gene is TRBV5-5, the J gene TRBJ2-7; weak D call: TRBD1 (6 bases). The germline V gene has CDR1 SGHKS and CDR2 YYEKEE (reference sequence). V was cut by 0 bases and J by 1 base, with 11 bases left in between. This CDR3 region has 15 residues.

Comment on this clonotype: As the CDR3 is not closed by the conserved phenylalanine or tryptophan, this likely results from a read error. The DNA is left out, because the CDR3 cannot be placed on it with certainty; the CDR3 is given as TCRdb lists it. This chain links TRBV15 with TRBJ1-6; whether TRBD1, the table's D call, matches the DNA was not checked. The length of the CDR3 is 8 amino acids, counting both ends. Germline V CDR1 and CDR2: LNHNV, YYDKDF (reference sequence). CDR3 protein: CATSPNPG.

This chain connects TRBV10-3 to TRBJ2-5, with TRBD1 identical over 7 bases. Trimming removed 10 bases from V and 6 bases from J; junction bases left unmatched: 14. This CDR3 is 14 amino acids long. Per the germline V gene, CDR1 is ENHRY and CDR2 is SYGVKD. The CDR3: CASEGKGGMKTQYF. The CDR3 DNA reads as TGTGCCAGCGAGGGGAAAGGGGGCATGAAGACCCAGTACTTC.